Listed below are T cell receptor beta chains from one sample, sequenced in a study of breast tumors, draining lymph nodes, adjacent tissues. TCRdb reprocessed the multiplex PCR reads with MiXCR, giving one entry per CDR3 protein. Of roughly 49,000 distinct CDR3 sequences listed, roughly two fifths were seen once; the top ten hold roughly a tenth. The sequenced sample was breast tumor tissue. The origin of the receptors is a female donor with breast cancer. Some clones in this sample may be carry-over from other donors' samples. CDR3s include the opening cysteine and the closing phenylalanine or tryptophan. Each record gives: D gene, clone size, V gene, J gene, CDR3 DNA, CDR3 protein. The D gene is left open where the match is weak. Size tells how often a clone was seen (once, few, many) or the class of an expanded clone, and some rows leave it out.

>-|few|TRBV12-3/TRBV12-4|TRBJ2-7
TGTGCCAGCAGTTTAGGCCCCCACGAGCAGTACTTC
CASSLGPHEQYF
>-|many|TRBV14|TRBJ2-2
TGTGCCAGCAGCCGACGACAGATCGCGAACACCGGGGAGCTGTTTTTT
CASSRRQIANTGELFF
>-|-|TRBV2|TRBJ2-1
TGTGCCAGCAGACAGGCCCCCCATGAGCAGTTCTTC
CASRQAPHEQFF
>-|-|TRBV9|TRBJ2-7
TGTGCCAGCAGCCTAGGTCGGGTCAACGACGAGCAGTACTTC
CASSLGRVNDEQYF
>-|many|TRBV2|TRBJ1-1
TGTGCCAGCAGTGAAGGGGTTGGTAGGGGTGAAGCTTTCTTT
CASSEGVGRGEAFF
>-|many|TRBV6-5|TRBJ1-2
TGTGCCAGCAGTCTCGGGGCGAACTATGGCTACACCTTC
CASSLGANYGYTF
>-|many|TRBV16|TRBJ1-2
TGTGCCAGCAGCCAAACATTCTATGGCTACACCTTC
CASSQTFYGYTF
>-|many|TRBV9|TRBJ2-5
TGTGCCAGCAACCCAGACGGCAACCGTGGAGAGACCCAGTACTTC
CASNPDGNRGETQYF
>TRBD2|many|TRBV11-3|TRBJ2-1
TGTGCATGCGGGAGGGCCTACAATGAGCAGTTCTTC
CACGRAYNEQFF
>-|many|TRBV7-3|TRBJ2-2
TGTGCCAGCAGCCCCTTGGGCGGGGTGGACGGGGAGCTGTTTTTT
CASSPLGGVDGELFF
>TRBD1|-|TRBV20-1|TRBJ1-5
TGCAGTGCTAGCGTGGGACAGGTCTACCAGCCCCAGCATTTT
CSASVGQVYQPQHF
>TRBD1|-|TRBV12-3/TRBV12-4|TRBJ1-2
TGTGCCAGCAGTTTAAGTGGCCCAGGGGGCGTCGGTGGCTACACCTTC
CASSLSGPGGVGGYTF
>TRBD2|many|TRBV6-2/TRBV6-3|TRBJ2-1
TGTGCCAGCAGATTACTAGCGGGAGATCCTGAGCAGTTCTTC
CASRLLAGDPEQFF
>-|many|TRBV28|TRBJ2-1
TGTGCCAGCAGTCCCCGTAGGGTGGTCTCCTACAATGAGCAGTTCTTC
CASSPRRVVSYNEQFF
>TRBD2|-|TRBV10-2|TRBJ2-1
TGCGCCAGCAGTATAGCGGGAGGGCCGGTCAATGAGCAGTTCTTC
CASSIAGGPVNEQFF
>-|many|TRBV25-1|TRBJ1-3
TGTGCCAGCAGTTCCAGGGAAGTCTCTGGAAACACCATATATTTT
CASSSREVSGNTIYF
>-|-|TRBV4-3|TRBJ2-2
TGCGCCAGCAGCCAAGATAAGGGCACAGGGGAGCTGTTTTTT
CASSQDKGTGELFF
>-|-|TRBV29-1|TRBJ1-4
TGCAGCGTTTGGGCAGAGAGGAATGAAAAACTGTTTTTT
CSVWAERNEKLFF
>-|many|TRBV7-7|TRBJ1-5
TGTGCCAGCAGCCATTATACCCGCAATCAGCCCCAGCATTTT
CASSHYTRNQPQHF
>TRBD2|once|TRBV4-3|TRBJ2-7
TGCGCCAGCAGCCACCTGGCGGGAGGAGGCCCGGGCTCCTACGAGCAGTACTTC
CASSHLAGGGPGSYEQYF
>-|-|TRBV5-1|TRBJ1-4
TGCGCCAGCAGCCTGGTTGGGGGGGAAGGCGAAAAACTGTTTTTT
CASSLVGGEGEKLFF
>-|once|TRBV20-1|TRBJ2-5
TGCAGTGCTAGGGGGGACAATTTGCACGCGACCCAGTACTTC
CSARGDNLHATQYF
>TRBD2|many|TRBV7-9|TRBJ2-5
TGTGCCAGCAGCAACGCAGCGGGAGGGTGGGAGACCCAGTACTTC
CASSNAAGGWETQYF
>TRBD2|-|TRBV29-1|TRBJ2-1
TGCAGCGTTGAATGGCTAGCGGGATACAATGAGCAGTTCTTC
CSVEWLAGYNEQFF
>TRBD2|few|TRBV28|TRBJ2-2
TGTGCCAGCAGACACTCTAGCGGGAGGGCCTCCGGGGAGCTGTTTTTT
CASRHSSGRASGELFF
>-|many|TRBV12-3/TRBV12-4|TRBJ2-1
TGTGCCAGCAGTTTGGCCGCCTACAATGAGCAGTTCTTC
CASSLAAYNEQFF
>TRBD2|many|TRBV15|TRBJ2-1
TGTGCCACCAGCCTTAGGGGGATACTAGCGGGCCCCTACAATGAGCAGTTCTTC
CATSLRGILAGPYNEQFF
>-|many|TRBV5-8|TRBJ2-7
TGTGCCAGCCGACGGTCAGGGGTGTACGAGCAGTACTTC
CASRRSGVYEQYF
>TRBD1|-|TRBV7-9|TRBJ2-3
TGTGCCAGCAGCTTAAGGACAGGGGTGAGCACAGATACGCAGTATTTT
CASSLRTGVSTDTQYF
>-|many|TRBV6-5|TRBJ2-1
TGTGCCAGCAGTCCCCGTGGTGACAGGCCCAATGAGCAGTTCTTC
CASSPRGDRPNEQFF
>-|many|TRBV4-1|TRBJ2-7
TGCGCCAGCAGCCAAGATTGGAGCGGGCCCTCCTACGAGCAGTACTTC
CASSQDWSGPSYEQYF
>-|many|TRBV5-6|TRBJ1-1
TGTGCCAGCAGCCAAATACTACCTGAAGCTTTCTTT
CASSQILPEAFF
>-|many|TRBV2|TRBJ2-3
TGTGCCAGCAGTGTGACTCAAGGCACAGATACGCAGTATTTT
CASSVTQGTDTQYF
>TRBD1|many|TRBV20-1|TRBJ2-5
TGCAGTGCTAGAGAGACGGACAGGGGCTGGCGAGAGACCCAGTACTTC
CSARETDRGWRETQYF
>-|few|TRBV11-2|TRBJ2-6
TGTGCCAGCAGTCAACTCCCCGGGCTGTGCTCTGGGGCCAACGTCCTGACTTTC
CASSQLPGLCSGANVLTF
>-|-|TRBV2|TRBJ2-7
TGTGCCAGTGGGGAGACCTACGAGCAGTACTTC
CASGETYEQYF
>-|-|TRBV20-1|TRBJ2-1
TGCAGTGCTCTGCGGGTGGGCATCGATAATGAGCAGTTCTTC
CSALRVGIDNEQFF
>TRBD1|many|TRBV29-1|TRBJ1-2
TGCAGCGTCTCGACAGGGGGCTATGGCTACACCTTC
CSVSTGGYGYTF
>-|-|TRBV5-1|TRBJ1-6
TGTGCCAGCAGCTCCCCTCGGGGAGGCGCCTATAATTCACCCCTCCACTTT
CASSSPRGGAYNSPLHF
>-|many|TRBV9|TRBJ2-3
TGTGCCAGCAGCGTAGCTGGTCAGCTAACAGATACGCAGTATTTT
CASSVAGQLTDTQYF
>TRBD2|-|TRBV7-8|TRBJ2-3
TGTGCCAGCAGCCCGGGACTAGCGGGCGGTACGCAGTATTTT
CASSPGLAGGTQYF
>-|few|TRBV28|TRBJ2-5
TGTGCCAGCAGCCTTGGGACCCTGTACCAAGAGACCCAGTACTTC
CASSLGTLYQETQYF
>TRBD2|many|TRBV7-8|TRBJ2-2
TGTGCCAGCAGCTTAACCAGCGGGAGGCCGAACACCGGGGAGCTGTTTTTT
CASSLTSGRPNTGELFF
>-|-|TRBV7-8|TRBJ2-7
TGTGCCAGCAGGTGGGGGGTGGCCTCCTACGAGCAGTACTTC
CASRWGVASYEQYF
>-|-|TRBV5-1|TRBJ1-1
TGCGCCAGCAGCTTGGTCGGGGTAGGGGTCGGGGGTGAAGCTTTCTTT
CASSLVGVGVGGEAFF
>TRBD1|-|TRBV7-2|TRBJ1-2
TGTGCCAGCAGCTTCAGGGGACAGGGTTATGGCTACACCTTC
CASSFRGQGYGYTF
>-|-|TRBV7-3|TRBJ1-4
TGTGCCAGCAGCCTTATGGGGGTCGACAATGAAAAACTGTTTTTT
CASSLMGVDNEKLFF
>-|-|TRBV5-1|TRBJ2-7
TGCGCCAGCTGCTGGGACAAAACCTACGACCGGTACTTC
CASCWDKTYDRYF
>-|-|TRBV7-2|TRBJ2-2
-
CASSLAYEQYFGPGTGELFF
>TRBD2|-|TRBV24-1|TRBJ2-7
TGTGCCACCAGTGGAAGGGGGAGAGCGGGAGGGCCTACGTACGAGCAGTACTTC
CATSGRGRAGGPTYEQYF
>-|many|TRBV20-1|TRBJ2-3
TGCAGTGCTAGAGGGTCGGCAGGGACGACAGATACGCAGTATTTT
CSARGSAGTTDTQYF
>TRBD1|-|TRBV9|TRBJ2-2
TGTGCCAGCAGCGTAGTCCCCACAGGGGACGGGGCGAACACCGGGGAGCTGTTTTTT
CASSVVPTGDGANTGELFF